This T cell receptor beta chain was retrieved from a study of CD8+CD57+ T cells in acquired aplastic anemia. Researchers used genomic DNA as the template to profile TCR beta VDJ and CDR3. TCRdb used MiXCR to reprocess the reads, holding one entry per CDR3 protein. This table holds about 42,000 distinct CDR3 sequences, approximately 67% found once. The CDR3 length is 13 residues. Germline loops: CDR1 SGDLS, CDR2 YYNGEE. Trimming left V 7 bases short and J 2 bases short, with 13 bases between. V and J are TRBV9 and TRBJ2-7; TRBD1 is a possible D gene (5 bases). The material sequenced was sorted CD4+, CD8+, or CD8+CD57+ T cells (not recorded which) from PBMCs. The TCR originated in a human donor in good health, serving as a control. The DNA for the CDR3 is TGTGCCAGCTCACCACCGGACACCTACGAGCAGTACTTC. Translation gives CASSPPDTYEQYF.